The 14 T cell receptor beta chains reported below all come from one sample, sequenced in a study of identifying expanded T cells in peripheral blood. Measured with immunoSEQ multiplex PCR; TCRdb has only the in-frame clones, and not every one. There are 50,000 to 60,000 clones in the sample; less than 85% occur only once, and 13% to 15% lies in the top ten. The sample consisted of blood. The receptors come from a person aged 18 to 75 in good health.

This chain links TRBV6-1 with TRBJ2-1; D may correspond to TRBD1 or TRBD2 (5 bases each). This CDR3 comprises 13 residues. Germline assignment: CDR1 MNHNS and CDR2 SASEGT. Trimming took off 6 bases at V and 5 bases at J, with 11 bases between the two ends. In nucleotides, the CDR3 is TGTGCCAGCAGAGGGACCGACAACAATGAGCAGTTCTTC. Translation gives CASRGTDNNEQFF.

The chain uses TRBV9 and TRBJ2-7; possibly TRBD1 or TRBD2 for D (5 bases each). The CDR3 has 15 amino acids. Trimming stripped 2 bases from V and 0 bases from J, with 12 bases between. Germline values: CDR1 SGDLS, CDR2 YYNGEE. The chain's CDR3 is CASSVGPLSSYEQYF. The CDR3 DNA sequence: TGTGCCAGCAGCGTGGGACCTTTAAGCTCCTACGAGCAGTACTTC.

This chain connects TRBV4-3 to TRBJ2-2, with D unresolved. This CDR3 comprises 13 residues. V lost 0 bases to trimming and J lost 6 bases, with 5 bases between them. Germline V gene sequence: CDR1 LGHNA, CDR2 YSLEER. The CDR3 region is CASSQDRSGELFF. CDR3 bases: TGCGCCAGCAGCCAAGACAGGTCCGGGGAGCTGTTTTTT.

The chain links TRBV6-6 to TRBJ2-1; the D is unclear. V lost 2 bases and J lost 1, with 9 bases in between. Germline V gene sequence: CDR1 MNHNY, CDR2 SVGAGI (reference sequence). CDR3 size: 15 residues. The CDR3 nucleotides are TGTGCCAGCAGTTACGCCATTGGTTCCTACAATGAGCAGTTCTTC. Translated: CASSYAIGSYNEQFF.

The J gene is TRBJ1-2, the V gene TRBV10-3, with 9 bases lining up with TRBD1. The CDR3 is made up of 20 amino acids. V lost 4 bases to trimming and J lost 0 bases; unmatched junction nucleotides: 18. The V gene's germline CDR1 is ENHRY and CDR2 SYGVKD. CDR3 in amino acids: CAISAGLGTGGETTNYGYTF. The CDR3 DNA reads as TGTGCCATCAGTGCCGGGCTCGGTACAGGGGGCGAGACTACTAACTATGGCTACACCTTC.

This chain uses TRBV9 with TRBJ2-1, with a tentative D call TRBD2 (5 bases). This CDR3 has 16 residues. CDR1 is SGDLS, CDR2 YYNGEE, per germline. Deletions cut 0 bases from V and 0 bases from J, with 10 bases between. The CDR3 protein is CASSVGPGSSYNEQFF. DNA for the CDR3: TGTGCCAGCAGCGTAGGACCGGGGAGCTCCTACAATGAGCAGTTCTTC.

In its sample, this clone is medium-sized. This chain uses TRBV19 with TRBJ1-2, with D unresolved. Trimming stripped 7 bases from V and 3 bases from J, with 12 bases between. Germline V lookup: CDR1 LNHDA, CDR2 SQIVND (reference sequence). This CDR3 is built from 13 residues. The CDR3 loop is CASKGGIYYGYTF. The CDR3 DNA is TGTGCCAGTAAAGGCGGGATTTACTATGGCTACACCTTC.

V usage is TRBV4-3 and J usage is TRBJ2-5; TRBD2 might be the D (7 bases). CDR3 length: 16 residues. The V end was cut by 1 base, the J end by 3 bases, with 15 bases between. CDR1 and CDR2 from the germline V gene are LGHNA and YSLEER. The CDR3 reads CASSQGERGGEETQYF. The CDR3 region has the DNA TGCGCCAGCAGCCAAGGAGAAAGGGGGGGAGAAGAGACCCAGTACTTC.

This chain uses TRBV21-1 with TRBJ1-1; TRBD1, the table's D call, lacks a check against the DNA. TRBV21-1 is tagged as a pseudogene. The CDR3 totals 20 residues. The CDR3 sequence is CASQKGTVLQGHMPNTEAFF. The CDR3 bases are TGTGCCAGCCAGAAGGGTACGGTACTACAGGGTCATATGCCGAACACTGAAGCTTTCTTT.

The CDR3 nucleotides read TGCGCCAGCAGCTTGGCAGGGGTCGCGAACACCGGGGAGCTGTTTTTT. Translated, it gives CASSLAGVANTGELFF. The genes are TRBV5-1 and TRBJ2-2; weak D call: TRBD1 (6 bases). Looked up from germline, CDR1 is SGHRS and CDR2 is YFSETQ. Trimming left V 0 bases short and J 0 bases short, with 9 bases between. The CDR3 covers 16 residues.

The sample holds many counts of this clone. This chain connects TRBV2 to TRBJ1-1; a weak D match, TRBD1 (5 bases). The V end lost 5 bases, the J end lost 3 bases, and 7 bases lay between the germline ends. The germline V gene encodes CDR1 SNHLY and CDR2 FYNNEI. The CDR3 spans 12 residues. CDR3: CASSRQYTEAFF. The DNA of the CDR3 is TGTGCCAGCAGTCGACAGTACACTGAAGCTTTCTTT. Together with reference TRBV2 and TRBJ1-1, the CDR3 gives the full variable domain: EPEVTQTPSHQVTQMGQEVILRCVPISNHLYFYWYRQILGQKVEFLVSFYNNEISEKSEIFDDQFSVERPDGSNFTLKIRSTKLEDSAMYFCASSRQYTEAFFGQGTRLTVV.

The chain recombines TRBV6-5 with TRBJ1-1; D remains ambiguous. This CDR3 has 13 residues. Trimming removed 6 bases at V and 5 bases at J, with 13 bases between. Germline assignment: CDR1 MNHEY and CDR2 SVGAGI. The CDR3 DNA reads as TGTGCCAGCAGGACCAATACAGCTACTGAAGCTTTCTTT. Its protein product is CASRTNTATEAFF.

The rearrangement links TRBV19 to TRBJ2-3; TRBD2 aligns across 7 bases. J lost 6 bases, V lost 3 bases, and 9 bases had no gene match. Germline V lookup: CDR1 LNHDA, CDR2 SQIVND (reference sequence). The CDR3 has 15 residues. This chain's CDR3 is CASSIRAGETDTQYF. CDR3 sequence (DNA): TGTGCCAGTAGTATCCGGGCGGGAGAAACCGATACGCAGTATTTT.

The V call is TRBV5-1, the J call TRBJ1-3; weak D call: TRBD1 (5 bases). CDR1 and CDR2 from the germline V gene are SGHRS and YFSETQ. This CDR3 spans 16 amino acids. Deletions cut 0 bases from V and 2 bases from J, with 12 bases between. The CDR3 protein is CASSLAVGRAGNTIYF. The CDR3 DNA is TGCGCCAGCAGCTTGGCCGTGGGCAGGGCTGGAAACACCATATATTTT.